Below, one T cell receptor (beta chain) is given with its context. The data stem from a study of blood T cell repertoires in COVID-19. Method: immunoSEQ multiplex PCR; TCRdb's copy keeps in-frame clones and lacks some. Here the sample spans under 550,000 clones, about 87% being singletons. Germline CDR1 and CDR2: SGHNT and YYREEE (reference sequence). This CDR3 spans 15 amino acids. V lost 9 bases, J lost 2 bases, and 18 bases lay in between. This clonotype was sampled from a man aged 18 to 29 with COVID-19, enrolled during active disease. The sequencing input was peripheral blood. The rearrangement links TRBV5-4 to TRBJ1-5; D is perhaps TRBD1 (5 bases). DNA for the CDR3: TGTGCCACCGCGACTGGGGCTGGGGGCAATCAGCCCCAGCATTTT. Translation: CATATGAGGNQPQHF.